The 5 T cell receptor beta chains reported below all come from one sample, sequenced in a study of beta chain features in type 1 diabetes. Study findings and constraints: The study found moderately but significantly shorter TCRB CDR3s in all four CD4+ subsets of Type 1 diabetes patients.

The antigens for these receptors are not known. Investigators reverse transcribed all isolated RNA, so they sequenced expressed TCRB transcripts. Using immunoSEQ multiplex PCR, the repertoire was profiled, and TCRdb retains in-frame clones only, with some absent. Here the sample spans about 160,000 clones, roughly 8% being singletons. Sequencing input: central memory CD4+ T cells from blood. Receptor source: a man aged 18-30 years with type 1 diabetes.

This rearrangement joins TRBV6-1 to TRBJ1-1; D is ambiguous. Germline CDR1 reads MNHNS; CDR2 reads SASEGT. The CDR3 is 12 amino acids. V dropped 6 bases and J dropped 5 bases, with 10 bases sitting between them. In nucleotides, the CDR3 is TGTGCCAGCAGCCGCCTAAAGACTGAAGCTTTCTTT. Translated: CASSRLKTEAFF.

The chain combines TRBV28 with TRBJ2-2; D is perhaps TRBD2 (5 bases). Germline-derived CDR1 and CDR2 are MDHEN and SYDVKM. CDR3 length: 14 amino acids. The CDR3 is CGTRDPNLTGELFF. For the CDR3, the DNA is TGTGGGACTCGAGACCCGAACCTTACCGGGGAGCTGTTTTTT.

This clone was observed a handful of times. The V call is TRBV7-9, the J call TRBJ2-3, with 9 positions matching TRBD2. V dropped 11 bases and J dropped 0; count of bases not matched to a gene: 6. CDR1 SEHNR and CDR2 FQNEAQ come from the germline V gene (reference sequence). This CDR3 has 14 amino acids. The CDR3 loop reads CACAGGTSTDTQYF. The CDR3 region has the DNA TGTGCCTGCGCGGGGGGGACTAGCACAGATACGCAGTATTTT.

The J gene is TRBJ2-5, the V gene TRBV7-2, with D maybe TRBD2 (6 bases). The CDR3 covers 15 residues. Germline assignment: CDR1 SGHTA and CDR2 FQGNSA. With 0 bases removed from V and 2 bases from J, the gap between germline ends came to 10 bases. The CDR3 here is CASSLASGAQETQYF. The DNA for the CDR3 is TGTGCCAGCAGCTTAGCTAGCGGAGCTCAAGAGACCCAGTACTTC.

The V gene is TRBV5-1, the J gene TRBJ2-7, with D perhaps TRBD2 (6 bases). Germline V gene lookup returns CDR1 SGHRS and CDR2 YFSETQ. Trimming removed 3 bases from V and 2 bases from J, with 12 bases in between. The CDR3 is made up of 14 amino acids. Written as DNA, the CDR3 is TGCGCCAGCAGCTCGGCCGGGACTCCCTACGAGCAGTACTTC. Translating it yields CASSSAGTPYEQYF.